This TCR beta chain was captured by sequencing in a study of blood T cell repertoires in COVID-19. At the level of the study: T cells, B-cell-depleted T cells, or PBMCs supplied cDNA or gDNA.

Germline trimming cut 6 bases from V and 6 bases from J; bases unmatched to any gene: 11. The germline V gene has CDR1 SGHTA and CDR2 FQGTGA. The length of the CDR3 is 15 residues. The method was immunoSEQ multiplex PCR; TCRdb's version includes in-frame clones alone and lacks a portion of them. Of around 160,000 clones in the sample, over 75% were seen once. The clonotype originates from a man between 60 and 75 years old with active or convalescent COVID-19. The gene calls are TRBV7-3 and TRBJ2-1; 7 positions match TRBD2. Sequenced: peripheral blood. CDR3 region: CASSLRSGDGNEQFF. In DNA, the CDR3 is TGTGCCAGCAGTCTAAGGAGCGGGGACGGCAATGAGCAGTTCTTC. The whole variable domain, remainder taken from reference TRBV7-3 and TRBJ2-1, is GAGVSQTPSNKVTEKGKYVELRCDPISGHTALYWYRQSLGQGPEFLIYFQGTGAADDSGLPNDRFFAVRPEGSVSTLKIQRTERGDSAVYLCASSLRSGDGNEQFFGPGTRLTVL.